This is a list of T cell receptor beta chains from one sample in a study of T cell repertoires in cytomegalovirus infection. Each CDR3 protein gets one entry after TCRdb re-called the reads with MiXCR. Among approximately 700,000 distinct CDR3 sequences, about a third were seen once, and the ten largest hold around 3%. The sequenced sample consisted of PBMCs. The origin of the receptors is a human donor in good health (CMV status not recorded). Some clones in this sample may be carry-over from other donors' samples. The CDR3 runs from the conserved cysteine through the conserved F or W. The D gene is left open where the match is weak. The size field is filled for only some rows; it gives once, few, many or a size class.

>few|TRBJ2-1|-|TRBV27
TGTGCCAGCAGCCTATTCAGCCGGGGGCAGACGGGGCAGTTCTTC
CASSLFSRGQTGQFF
>-|TRBJ1-6|-|TRBV20-1
TGCAGTGCTAAAGACGGGGCAGGGAACACTTCACCCCTCCACTTT
CSAKDGAGNTSPLHF
>few|TRBJ2-2|TRBD2|TRBV7-9
TGTGCCAGCAGCTTGAGTTTGCGGCGGGGGGATACCGGGGAGCTGTTTTTT
CASSLSLRRGDTGELFF
>many|TRBJ2-1|-|TRBV7-2
TGTGCCAGCAGCTTACCAAGTCCTGAGCAGTTCTTC
CASSLPSPEQFF
>few|TRBJ2-5|TRBD2|TRBV5-4
TGTGCCAGCAGCTTGGGTCCGGGAGGGGAGACCCAGTACTTC
CASSLGPGGETQYF
>few|TRBJ2-5|TRBD1|TRBV12-3/TRBV12-4
TGTGCCAGCAGCCCGAAGGACAGGGAAGAGACCCAGTACTTC
CASSPKDREETQYF
>few|TRBJ1-2|-|TRBV28
TGTGCCAGCAGTTTATCAGGGGCTTTGGACTATGGCTACACCTTC
CASSLSGALDYGYTF
>-|TRBJ1-5|TRBD1|TRBV2
TGTGCCAGTGGACAGGGGAGGAACAATCAGCCCCAGCATTTT
CASGQGRNNQPQHF
>-|TRBJ1-1|-|TRBV6-8
TGTGCCAGCAGTTATAATCCAGGGTCCACTGAAGCTTTCTTT
CASSYNPGSTEAFF
>-|TRBJ2-1|-|TRBV7-8
TGTGCCAGCAGCTTCGTCGCGGGACCTTACAATGAGCAGTTCTTC
CASSFVAGPYNEQFF
>many|TRBJ2-7|-|TRBV19
TGTGCCAGTAGTATAGCTGCGGGCTACGAGCAGTACTTC
CASSIAAGYEQYF
>many|TRBJ2-7|-|TRBV7-2
TGTGCCAGCAGCAAGACTTCCTACGAGCAGTACTTC
CASSKTSYEQYF
>few|TRBJ2-7|-|TRBV20-1
TGCAGTGCTAGTGTTCCGGGATACTACGAGCAGTACTTC
CSASVPGYYEQYF
>many|TRBJ2-1|-|TRBV7-2
TGTGCCAGCAGCCGAGCGTACAATGAGCAGTTCTTC
CASSRAYNEQFF
>-|TRBJ2-7|-|TRBV28
TGTGCCAGCACCTGGGGGCTACTACCCTACGAGCAGTACTTC
CASTWGLLPYEQYF
>once|TRBJ2-5|-|TRBV5-4
TGTGCCAGCAGCCGGCCGGGGTATGGGGAGACCCAGTACTTC
CASSRPGYGETQYF
>many|TRBJ1-2|TRBD1|TRBV7-2
TGTGCCAGCAGCTTGACGACAGGGGGCGCTGGCTATGGCTACACCTTC
CASSLTTGGAGYGYTF
>-|TRBJ1-2|-|TRBV24-1
TGTGCCACCAGGGGGTCTGGCTACACCTTC
CATRGSGYTF
>-|TRBJ2-1|TRBD2|TRBV25-1
TGTGCCAGCAGTGACGCGGGACTAGCGGGATTAAATGAGCAGTTCTTC
CASSDAGLAGLNEQFF
>few|TRBJ1-2|-|TRBV28
TGTGCCAGCAGCCCCGGACACACTCCCAACTATGGCTACACCTTC
CASSPGHTPNYGYTF
>-|TRBJ2-2|TRBD2|TRBV6-4
TGTGCCAGCAGTGAGTTAGCGGGAGCGGCCGGGGAGCTGTTTTTT
CASSELAGAAGELFF
>-|TRBJ1-3|TRBD1|TRBV6-1
TGTGCCAGCAGGACAGGGCGGGACCCCTCTGGAAACACCATATATTTT
CASRTGRDPSGNTIYF